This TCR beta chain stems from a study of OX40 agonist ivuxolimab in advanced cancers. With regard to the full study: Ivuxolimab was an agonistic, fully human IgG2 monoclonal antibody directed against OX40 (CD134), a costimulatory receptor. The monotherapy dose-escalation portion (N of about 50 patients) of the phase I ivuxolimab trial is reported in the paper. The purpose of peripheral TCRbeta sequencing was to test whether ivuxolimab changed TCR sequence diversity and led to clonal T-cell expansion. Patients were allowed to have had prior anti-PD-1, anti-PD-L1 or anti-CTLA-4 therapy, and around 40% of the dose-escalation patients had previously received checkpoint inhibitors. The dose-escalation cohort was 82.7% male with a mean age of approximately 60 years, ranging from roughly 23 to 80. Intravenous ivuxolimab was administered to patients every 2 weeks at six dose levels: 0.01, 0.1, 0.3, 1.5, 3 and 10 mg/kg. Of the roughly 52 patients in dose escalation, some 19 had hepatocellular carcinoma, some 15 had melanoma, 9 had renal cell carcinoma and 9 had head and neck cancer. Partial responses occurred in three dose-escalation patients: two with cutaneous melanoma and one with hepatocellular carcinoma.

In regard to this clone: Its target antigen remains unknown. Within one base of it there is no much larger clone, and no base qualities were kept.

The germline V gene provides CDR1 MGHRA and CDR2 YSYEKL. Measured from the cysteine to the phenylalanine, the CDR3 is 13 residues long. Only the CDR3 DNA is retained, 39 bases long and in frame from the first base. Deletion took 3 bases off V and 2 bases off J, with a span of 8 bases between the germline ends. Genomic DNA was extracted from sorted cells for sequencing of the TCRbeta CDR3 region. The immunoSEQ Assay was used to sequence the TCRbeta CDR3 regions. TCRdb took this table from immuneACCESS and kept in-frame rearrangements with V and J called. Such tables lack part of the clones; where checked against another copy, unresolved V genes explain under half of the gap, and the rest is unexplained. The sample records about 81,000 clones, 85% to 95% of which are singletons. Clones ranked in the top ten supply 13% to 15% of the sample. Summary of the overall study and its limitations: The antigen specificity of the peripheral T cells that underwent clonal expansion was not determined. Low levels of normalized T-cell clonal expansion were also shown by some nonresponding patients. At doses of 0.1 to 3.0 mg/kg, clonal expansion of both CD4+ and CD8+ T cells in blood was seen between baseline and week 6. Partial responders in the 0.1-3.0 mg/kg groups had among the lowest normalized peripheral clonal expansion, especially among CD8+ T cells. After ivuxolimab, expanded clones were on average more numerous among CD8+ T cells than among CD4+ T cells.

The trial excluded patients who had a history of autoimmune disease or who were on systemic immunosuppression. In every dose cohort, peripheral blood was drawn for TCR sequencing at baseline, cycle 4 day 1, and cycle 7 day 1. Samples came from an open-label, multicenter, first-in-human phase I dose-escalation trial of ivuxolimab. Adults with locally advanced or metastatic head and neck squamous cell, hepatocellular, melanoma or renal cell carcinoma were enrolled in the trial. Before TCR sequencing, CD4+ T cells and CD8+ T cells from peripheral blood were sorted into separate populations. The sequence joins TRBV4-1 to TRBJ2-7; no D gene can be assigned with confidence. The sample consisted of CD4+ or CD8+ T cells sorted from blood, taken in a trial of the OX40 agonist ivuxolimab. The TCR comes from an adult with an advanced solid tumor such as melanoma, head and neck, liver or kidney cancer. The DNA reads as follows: TGCGCCAGCAGCCATGCCCTTACCTACGAGCAGTACTTC. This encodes CASSHALTYEQYF.